What follows are 7 T cell receptor beta chains derived from one specimen sequenced in a study of shared clonotypes between healthy human individuals. Assay: immunoSEQ multiplex PCR; the TCRdb copy retains only in-frame clones and omits some. The data show some 1,900,000 clones, with approximately 94% seen just once and more than 0.9% held by the top ten. Naive CD8 isolation took CD45RO-negative cells positively selected for CCR7 and excluded terminally differentiated effector memory CD45RA+ cells. The sample comprised naive CD8+ T cells sorted from blood. These receptors came from a man between 18 and 29 years old in good health.

The chain has TRBV29-1 and TRBJ2-7; the match to TRBD1 covers 8 bases. The V segment lost 7 bases and the J segment 3 bases; nucleotides outside the gene matches: 8. This CDR3 comprises 13 residues. Germline CDR1 is SQVTM and CDR2 is ANQGSEA. The CDR3: CSGSGTGDYEQYF. In nucleotides, the CDR3 is TGCAGCGGATCCGGGACAGGCGACTACGAGCAGTACTTC.

J is TRBJ2-7 and V is TRBV6-1; the D call may be TRBD1 or TRBD2 (5 bases each). This CDR3 comprises 18 residues. V lost 4 bases to trimming and J lost 0 bases, with 22 bases between them. Germline V gene lookup returns CDR1 MNHNS and CDR2 SASEGT. In nucleotides, the CDR3 is TGTGCCAGCAGTGGACCCCTCTCGGGACGACGTAGCTCCTACGAGCAGTACTTC. Protein: CASSGPLSGRRSSYEQYF.

This rearrangement joins TRBV27 to TRBJ2-6; D is uncertain. With 4 bases removed from V and 4 bases from J, the gap between germline ends came to 11 bases. The germline gives CDR1 MNHEY, CDR2 SMNVEV (reference sequence). The CDR3 is 15 residues long. The CDR3 loop is CASSSLATGANVLTF. Here the CDR3 DNA reads TGTGCCAGCAGTTCCTTGGCAACAGGGGCCAACGTCCTGACTTTC.

V and J are TRBV7-8 and TRBJ2-7, with 12 bases identical to TRBD2. V gave up 5 bases and J gave up 2 bases; unmatched junction bases: 7. The germline CDR1 and CDR2 sequences are SGHVS and FQNEAQ. This CDR3 is built from 16 residues. The CDR3 DNA is TGTGCCAGCAGCGCAGGACTAGCGGGGACGACCTACGAGCAGTACTTC. Its translation is CASSAGLAGTTYEQYF.

The CDR3 is CAWRASAGGTQETQYF. The CDR3 DNA reads as TGTGCCTGGAGGGCCTCGGCGGGGGGGACCCAAGAGACCCAGTACTTC. This rearrangement joins TRBV30 to TRBJ2-5, with 9 bases identical to TRBD2. V gave up 3 bases and J gave up 1 base; unmatched junction bases: 9. The CDR3 extends over 16 amino acids. The V gene's germline CDR1 is GTSNPN and CDR2 SVGIG (reference sequence).

J is TRBJ1-5 and V is TRBV27; possibly TRBD1 for D (5 bases). V shed 5 bases and J shed 4 bases, with 6 bases lying between them. Germline V gene data show CDR1 as MNHEY and CDR2 as SMNVEV (reference sequence). This CDR3 contains 12 residues. The CDR3 coding sequence is TGTGCCAGCAGTGAGGGGAATCAGCCCCAGCATTTT. Residues: CASSEGNQPQHF.

J is TRBJ1-1 and V is TRBV4-2; 9 nucleotides align to TRBD1. CDR3 length equals 14 residues. J lost 11 bases, V lost 0 bases, and 7 bases had no gene match. CDR1 and CDR2 (germline): LGHNA, YNFKEQ. CDR3 DNA: TGTGCCAGCAGCCAAGAAGGCGGGACAGGGTATGCTTTCTTT. Translating it yields CASSQEGGTGYAFF.